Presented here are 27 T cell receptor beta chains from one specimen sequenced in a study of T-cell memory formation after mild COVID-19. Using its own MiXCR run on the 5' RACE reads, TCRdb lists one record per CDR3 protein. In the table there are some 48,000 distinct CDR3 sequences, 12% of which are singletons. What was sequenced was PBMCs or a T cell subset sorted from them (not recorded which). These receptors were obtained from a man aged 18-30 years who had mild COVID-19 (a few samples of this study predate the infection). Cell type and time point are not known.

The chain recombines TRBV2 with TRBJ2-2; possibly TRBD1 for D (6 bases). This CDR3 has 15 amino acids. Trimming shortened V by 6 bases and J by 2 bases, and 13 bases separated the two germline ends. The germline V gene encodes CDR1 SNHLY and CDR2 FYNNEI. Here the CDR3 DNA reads TGTGCCAGCAGGGCGACAGGCCCCAACACCGGGGAGCTGTTTTTT. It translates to CASRATGPNTGELFF.

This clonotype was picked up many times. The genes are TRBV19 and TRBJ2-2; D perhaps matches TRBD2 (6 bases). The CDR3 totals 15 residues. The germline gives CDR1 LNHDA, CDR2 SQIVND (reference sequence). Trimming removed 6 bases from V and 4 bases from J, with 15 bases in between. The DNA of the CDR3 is TGTGCCAGTAGCAGATACCGGGACTCCACCGGGGAGCTGTTTTTT. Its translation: CASSRYRDSTGELFF.

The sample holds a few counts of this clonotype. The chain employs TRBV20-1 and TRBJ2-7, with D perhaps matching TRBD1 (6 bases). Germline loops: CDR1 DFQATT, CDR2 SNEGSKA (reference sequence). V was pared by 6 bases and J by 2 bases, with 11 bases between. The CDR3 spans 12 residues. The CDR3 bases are TGCAGTGCCGGACAGCGCGCCTACGAGCAGTACTTC. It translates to CSAGQRAYEQYF.

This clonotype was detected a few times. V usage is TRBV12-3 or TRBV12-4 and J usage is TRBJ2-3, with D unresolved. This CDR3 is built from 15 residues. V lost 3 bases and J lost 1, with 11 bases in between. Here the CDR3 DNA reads TGTGCCAGCAGTTTTCGGACGCCGGGCACAGATACGCAGTATTTT. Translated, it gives CASSFRTPGTDTQYF.

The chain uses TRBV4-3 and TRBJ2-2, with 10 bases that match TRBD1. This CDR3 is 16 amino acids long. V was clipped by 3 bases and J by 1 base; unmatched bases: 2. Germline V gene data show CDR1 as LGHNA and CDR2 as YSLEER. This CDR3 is CASSHGTGENTGELFF. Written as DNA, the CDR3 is TGCGCCAGCAGCCACGGGACAGGGGAGAACACCGGGGAGCTGTTTTTT.

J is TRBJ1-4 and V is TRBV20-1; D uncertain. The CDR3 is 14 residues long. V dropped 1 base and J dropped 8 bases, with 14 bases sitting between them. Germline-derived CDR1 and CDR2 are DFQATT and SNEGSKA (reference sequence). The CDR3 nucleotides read TGCAGTGCTAGAGTGGGGAGCCAGAGAGAAAAACTGTTTTTT. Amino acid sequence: CSARVGSQREKLFF.

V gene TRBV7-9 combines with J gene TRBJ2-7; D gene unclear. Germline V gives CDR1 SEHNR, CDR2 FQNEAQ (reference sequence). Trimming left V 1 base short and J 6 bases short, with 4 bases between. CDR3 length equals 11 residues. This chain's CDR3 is CASSLGLEQYF. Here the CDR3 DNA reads TGTGCCAGCAGCTTAGGCCTCGAGCAGTACTTC.

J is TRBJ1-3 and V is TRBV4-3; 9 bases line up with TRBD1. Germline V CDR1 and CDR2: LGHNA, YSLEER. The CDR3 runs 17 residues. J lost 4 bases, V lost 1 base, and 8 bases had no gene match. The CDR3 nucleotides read TGCGCCAGCAGCCAAGGCCCTGGACAGGGGTCCGGAAACACCATATATTTT. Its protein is CASSQGPGQGSGNTIYF.

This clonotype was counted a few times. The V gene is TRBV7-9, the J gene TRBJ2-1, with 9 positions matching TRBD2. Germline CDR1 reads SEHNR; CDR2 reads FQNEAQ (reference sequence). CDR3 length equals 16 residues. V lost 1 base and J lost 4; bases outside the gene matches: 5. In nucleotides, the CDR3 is TGTGCCAGCAGCTTAGTAATAGCGGGGGTGTACAATGAGCAGTTCTTC. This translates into CASSLVIAGVYNEQFF.

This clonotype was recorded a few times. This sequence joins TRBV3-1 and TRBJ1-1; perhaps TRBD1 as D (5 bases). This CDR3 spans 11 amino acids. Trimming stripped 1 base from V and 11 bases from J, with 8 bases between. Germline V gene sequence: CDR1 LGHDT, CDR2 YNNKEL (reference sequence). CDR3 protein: CASSQGTMAFF. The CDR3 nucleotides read TGTGCCAGCAGCCAAGGGACAATGGCTTTCTTT.

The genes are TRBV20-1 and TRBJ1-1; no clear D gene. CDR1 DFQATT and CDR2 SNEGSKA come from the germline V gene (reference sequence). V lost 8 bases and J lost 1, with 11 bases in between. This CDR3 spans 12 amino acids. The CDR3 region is CSPWEKNTEAFF. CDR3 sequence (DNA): TGCAGTCCGTGGGAAAAGAACACTGAAGCTTTCTTT.

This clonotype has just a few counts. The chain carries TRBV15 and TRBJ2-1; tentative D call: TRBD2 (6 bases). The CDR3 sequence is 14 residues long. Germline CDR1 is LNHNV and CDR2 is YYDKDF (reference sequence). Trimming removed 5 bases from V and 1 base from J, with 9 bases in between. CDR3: CATSGDSSYNEQFF. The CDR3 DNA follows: TGTGCCACCAGCGGGGACTCGTCCTACAATGAGCAGTTCTTC.

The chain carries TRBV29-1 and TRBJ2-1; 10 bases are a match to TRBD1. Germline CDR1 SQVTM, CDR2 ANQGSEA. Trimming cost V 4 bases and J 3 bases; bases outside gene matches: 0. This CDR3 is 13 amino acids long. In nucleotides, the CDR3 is TGCAGCGTTGGGGACAGGGGCTACAATGAGCAGTTCTTC. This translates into CSVGDRGYNEQFF.

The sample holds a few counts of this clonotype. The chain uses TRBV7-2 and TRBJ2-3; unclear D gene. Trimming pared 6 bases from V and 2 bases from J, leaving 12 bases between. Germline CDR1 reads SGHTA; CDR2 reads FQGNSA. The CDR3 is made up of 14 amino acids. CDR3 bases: TGTGCCAGCAGGATACGGGCCGTCACAGATACGCAGTATTTT. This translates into CASRIRAVTDTQYF.

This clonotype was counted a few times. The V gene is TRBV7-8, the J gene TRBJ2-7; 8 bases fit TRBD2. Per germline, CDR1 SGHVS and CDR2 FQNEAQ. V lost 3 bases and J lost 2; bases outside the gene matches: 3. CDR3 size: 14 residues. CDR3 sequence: CASSLGSGAYEQYF. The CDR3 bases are TGTGCCAGCAGCTTGGGTAGCGGGGCCTACGAGCAGTACTTC.

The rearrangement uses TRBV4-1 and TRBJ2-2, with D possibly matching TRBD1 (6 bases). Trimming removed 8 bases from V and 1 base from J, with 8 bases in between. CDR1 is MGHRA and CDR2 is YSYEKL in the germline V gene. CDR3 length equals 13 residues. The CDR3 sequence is CASGGQNTGELFF. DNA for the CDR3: TGCGCCAGCGGGGGACAGAACACCGGGGAGCTGTTTTTT.

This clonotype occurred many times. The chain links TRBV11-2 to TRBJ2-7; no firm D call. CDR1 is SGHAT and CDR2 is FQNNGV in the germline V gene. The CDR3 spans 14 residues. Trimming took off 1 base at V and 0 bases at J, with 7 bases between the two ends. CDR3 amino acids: CASSLAANSYEQYV. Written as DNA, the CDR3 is TGTGCCAGCAGCTTAGCTGCTAACTCCTACGAGCAGTACGTC.

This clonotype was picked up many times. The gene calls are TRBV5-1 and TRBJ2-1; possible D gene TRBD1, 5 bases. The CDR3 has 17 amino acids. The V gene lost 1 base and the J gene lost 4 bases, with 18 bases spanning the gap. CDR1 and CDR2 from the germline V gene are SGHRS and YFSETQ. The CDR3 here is CASSLSRGALPYNEQFF. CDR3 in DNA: TGCGCCAGCAGCTTGTCCCGTGGGGCCCTGCCATACAATGAGCAGTTCTTC.

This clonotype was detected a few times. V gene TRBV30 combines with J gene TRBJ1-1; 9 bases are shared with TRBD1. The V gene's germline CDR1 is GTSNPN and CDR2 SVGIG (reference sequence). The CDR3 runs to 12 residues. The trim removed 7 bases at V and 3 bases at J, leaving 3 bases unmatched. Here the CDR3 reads CALDRGYTEAFF. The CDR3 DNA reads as TGTGCCTTAGACAGGGGGTACACTGAAGCTTTCTTT.

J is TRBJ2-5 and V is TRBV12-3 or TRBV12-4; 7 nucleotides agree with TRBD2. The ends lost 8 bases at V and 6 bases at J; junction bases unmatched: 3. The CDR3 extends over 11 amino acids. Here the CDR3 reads CASLGGKTQYF. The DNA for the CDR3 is TGTGCCAGCCTGGGGGGGAAGACCCAGTACTTC.

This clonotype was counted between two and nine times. The CDR3, as DNA: TGTGCCAGTTGGCAAGGAGGGGCCAACGTCCTGACTTTC. Its translation is CASWQGGANVLTF. The gene calls are TRBV6-5 and TRBJ2-6; D unresolved. The CDR3 covers 13 residues. Trimming left V 9 bases short and J 4 bases short, with 10 bases between. CDR1 is MNHEY and CDR2 is SVGAGI in the germline V gene.

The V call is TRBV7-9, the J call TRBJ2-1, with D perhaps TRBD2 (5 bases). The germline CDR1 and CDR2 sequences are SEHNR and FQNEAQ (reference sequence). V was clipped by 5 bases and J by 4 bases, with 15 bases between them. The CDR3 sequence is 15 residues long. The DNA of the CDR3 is TGTGCCAGCAGCCCCCGGGGTGGCGGGTACAATGAGCAGTTCTTC. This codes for CASSPRGGGYNEQFF.

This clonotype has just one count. For the CDR3, the DNA is TGTGCCAGCAAAATCCCCGGGACCCGAGGTGAAAAACTGTTTTTT. It encodes CASKIPGTRGEKLFF. V gene TRBV6-1 combines with J gene TRBJ1-4; tentative D call: TRBD1 (5 bases). This CDR3 has 15 amino acids. Trimming left V 7 bases short and J 7 bases short, with 19 bases between. Per the germline V gene, CDR1 is MNHNS and CDR2 is SASEGT.

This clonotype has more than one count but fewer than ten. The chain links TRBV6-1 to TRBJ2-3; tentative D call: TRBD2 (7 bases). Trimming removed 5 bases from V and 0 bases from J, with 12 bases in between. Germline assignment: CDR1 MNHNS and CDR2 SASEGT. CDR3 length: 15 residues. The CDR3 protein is CASSLGGASTDTQYF. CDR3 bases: TGTGCCAGCAGTTTAGGGGGGGCTAGCACAGATACGCAGTATTTT.

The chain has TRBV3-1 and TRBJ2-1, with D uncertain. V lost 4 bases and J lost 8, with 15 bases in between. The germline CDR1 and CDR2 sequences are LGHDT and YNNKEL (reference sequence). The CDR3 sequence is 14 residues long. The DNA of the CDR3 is TGTGCCAGCAGCCTCACCGCAGGTAGATATGAGCAGTTCTTC. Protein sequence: CASSLTAGRYEQFF.

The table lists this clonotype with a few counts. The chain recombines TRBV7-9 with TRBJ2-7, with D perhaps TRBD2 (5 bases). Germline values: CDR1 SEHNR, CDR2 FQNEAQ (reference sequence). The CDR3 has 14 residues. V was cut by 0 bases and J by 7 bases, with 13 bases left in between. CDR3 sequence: CASSLAGEPREQYF. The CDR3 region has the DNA TGTGCCAGCAGCTTAGCCGGGGAGCCACGGGAGCAGTACTTC. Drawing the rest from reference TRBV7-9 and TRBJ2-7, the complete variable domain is DTGVSQNPRHKITKRGQNVTFRCDPISEHNRLYWYRQTLGQGPEFLTYFQNEAQLEKSRLLSDRFSAERPKGSFSTLEIQRTEQGDSAMYLCASSLAGEPREQYFGPGTRLTVT.

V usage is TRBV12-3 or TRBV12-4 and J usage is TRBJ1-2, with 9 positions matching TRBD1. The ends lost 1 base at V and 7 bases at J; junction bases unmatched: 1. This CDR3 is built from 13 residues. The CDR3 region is CASSLGDRAGYTF. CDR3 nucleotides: TGTGCCAGCAGTTTAGGGGACAGGGCTGGCTACACCTTC.